Sequencing of this T cell receptor (beta chain) was carried out in a study of shared clonotypes between healthy human individuals. In the study overall: There were three CD4 naive, three CD4 memory, two CD8 naive and one CD8 memory plates per donor.

Measured with immunoSEQ multiplex PCR; TCRdb has only the in-frame clones, and not every one. The repertoire has some 2,400,000 clones, approximately 95% of them found once; the top ten carry roughly 0.13%. Note on this clone: The antigen is not known.

The length of the CDR3 is 13 residues. Germline CDR1 reads SGHRS; CDR2 reads YFSETQ. Trimming took 4 bases from V and 5 from J; bases not matched to a gene: 6. Regarding the study as a whole: Clonotype sharing across four donors was observed for approximately 5% of naive CD4 clonotypes. Clonotypes not shared had lower generation probabilities than those common to all four donors. An effect of sequencing depth on clonotype sharing among donors was expected.

This receptor was identified in a man younger than 30 in good health. The sequencing sample was made of naive CD4+ T cells sorted from blood. Subset in this sample: CD45RA+ positively selected. This chain links TRBV5-1 with TRBJ2-7; TRBD1 agrees at 7 bases. The CDR3 coding sequence is TGCGCCAGCAGCCACGAGGGGGCCCACGAGCAGTACTTC. Translation gives CASSHEGAHEQYF.